These 26 T cell receptor beta chains were sequenced from one sample in a study of human T cells and chemical hapten exposure. TCRdb fed the RACE reads into MiXCR, producing one record per CDR3 protein. The sample records roughly 260,000 distinct CDR3 sequences, about 8.6% being singletons. Indicated time point: pre-sensitization, week 0. Regarding treatment: therapeutic diphenylcyclopropenone sensitization with weekly scalp DPC. Sequenced material: whole blood, taken in connection with sensitization to the hapten diphenylcyclopropenone (DPC). The source is a woman in her thirties or forties with alopecia areata. Some clones in this sample may be carry-over from other donors' samples.

The J gene is TRBJ2-1, the V gene TRBV4-3, with 7 bases lining up with TRBD2. Trimming at V came to 4 bases and at J to 8 bases, leaving 20 bases not matched to a gene. In germline, CDR1 is LGHNA, CDR2 YSLEER. The CDR3 consists of 18 residues. In DNA, the CDR3 is TGCGCCAGCAGCCCCCCTGCCTACAATGTGCGGGAGTACCATGAGCAGTTCTTC. It yields the protein CASSPPAYNVREYHEQFF.

This clonotype was detected many times. The rearrangement joins TRBV5-5 to TRBJ2-7; TRBD2 aligns across 12 bases. Trimming removed 5 bases from V and 1 base from J; junction bases left unmatched: 4. Germline CDR1 SGHKS, CDR2 YYEKEE (reference sequence). The CDR3 has 15 residues. The CDR3 spells CASSSLAGGSYEQYF. In DNA, the CDR3 is TGTGCCAGCAGTAGTCTAGCGGGAGGGTCCTACGAGCAGTACTTC.

This clonotype showed up just a few times. The chain employs TRBV5-1 and TRBJ2-2; TRBD2 matches 7 bases. J was trimmed by 6 bases and V by 5 bases; bases with no gene match: 10. CDR1 and CDR2 (germline): SGHRS, YFSETQ. The CDR3 length is 15 residues. The DNA of the CDR3 is TGCGCCAGCAGACTCCAAGGCGGGAGCTCCGGGGAGCTGTTTTTT. Translated: CASRLQGGSSGELFF.

This clonotype was observed a handful of times. The chain has TRBV6-2 or TRBV6-3 and TRBJ2-5; D not resolved. Per the germline V gene, CDR1 is MNHEY and CDR2 is SVGEGT. CDR3 length equals 15 residues. The V gene lost 3 bases and the J gene lost 5 bases, with 16 bases spanning the gap. The CDR3: CASSYRSGNGETQYF. The CDR3, as DNA: TGTGCCAGCAGTTATCGCTCCGGTAATGGGGAGACCCAGTACTTC.

The V and J genes are TRBV6-6 and TRBJ2-7, with a tentative D call TRBD1 (5 bases). CDR1 MNHNY and CDR2 SVGAGI come from the germline V gene (reference sequence). With 4 bases removed from V and 2 bases from J, the gap between germline ends came to 15 bases. CDR3 size: 15 residues. CDR3 region: CASSSGSWGTYEQYF. CDR3 DNA: TGTGCCAGCAGTTCGGGCAGCTGGGGCACCTACGAGCAGTACTTC.

The CDR3 nucleotides are TGTGCCAGCAGCCAAGTTAACACCGTCTACGAGCAGTACTTC. Amino acids: CASSQVNTVYEQYF. The V gene is TRBV14, the J gene TRBJ2-7; D unclear. Germline CDR1 reads SGHDN; CDR2 reads FVKESK. The V gene lost 1 base and the J gene lost 3 bases, with 10 bases spanning the gap. The CDR3 consists of 14 residues.

This clonotype was observed many times. The genes are TRBV28 and TRBJ2-5; the D gene is possibly TRBD1 (6 bases). Trimming cost V 4 bases and J 4 bases, with 13 bases left between them. Germline loops: CDR1 MDHEN, CDR2 SYDVKM. The CDR3 consists of 14 residues. CDR3 amino acids: CASSSQGQGETQYF. The CDR3 DNA reads as TGTGCCAGCAGTTCTCAGGGGCAAGGAGAGACCCAGTACTTC.

This clonotype was counted between two and nine times. The V and J genes are TRBV5-1 and TRBJ1-4, with D unresolved. Germline CDR1 and CDR2: SGHRS and YFSETQ. The CDR3 has 15 residues. V lost 4 bases and J lost 3, with 13 bases in between. In DNA form, the CDR3 reads TGCGCCAGCAGCGTAACCAGGTCTCCTAATGAAAAACTGTTTTTT. It specifies CASSVTRSPNEKLFF.

This clonotype was seen a handful of times. V is TRBV7-6 and J is TRBJ2-2; perhaps TRBD1 as D (6 bases). The germline CDR1 and CDR2 sequences are SGHVS and FNYEAQ. The CDR3 spans 17 residues. The V end was cut by 0 bases, the J end by 4 bases, with 15 bases between. The CDR3 DNA reads as TGTGCCAGCAGCTTAGCTGCCGGGACACCACCCACCGGGGAGCTGTTTTTT. Its translation is CASSLAAGTPPTGELFF. The whole variable domain, filled in from reference TRBV7-6 and TRBJ2-2, reads GAGVSQSPRYKVTKRGQDVALRCDPISGHVSLYWYRQALGQGPEFLTYFNYEAQQDKSGLPNDRFSAERPEGSISTLTIQRTEQRDSAMYRCASSLAAGTPPTGELFFGEGSRLTVL.

V and J are TRBV29-1 and TRBJ1-5, with unresolved D. V was pared by 1 base and J by 5 bases, with 9 bases between. Germline V CDR1 and CDR2: SQVTM, ANQGSEA. The CDR3 extends over 13 amino acids. This CDR3 is CSVEVGMDQPQHF. CDR3 in DNA: TGCAGCGTTGAAGTCGGGATGGATCAGCCCCAGCATTTT.

In its sample, this clonotype was seen a few times. The chain recombines TRBV5-1 with TRBJ2-3, with TRBD2 as a possible D gene (5 bases). CDR1 and CDR2 (germline): SGHRS, YFSETQ. Trimming shortened V by 4 bases and J by 8 bases, and 11 bases separated the two germline ends. The length of the CDR3 is 12 residues. CDR3 protein: CASSILESTQYF. CDR3 DNA: TGCGCCAGCAGCATACTAGAGTCTACGCAGTATTTT. Looking up the rest from reference TRBV5-1 and TRBJ2-3 gives the full variable domain: KAGVTQTPRYLIKTRGQQVTLSCSPISGHRSVSWYQQTPGQGLQFLFEYFSETQRNKGNFPGRFSGRQFSNSRSEMNVSTLELGDSALYLCASSILESTQYFGPGTRLTVL.

The table lists this clonotype with many counts. This chain uses TRBV11-2 with TRBJ2-3, with D unresolved. Trimming took off 2 bases at V and 6 bases at J, with 24 bases between the two ends. Germline V lookup: CDR1 SGHAT, CDR2 FQNNGV. The CDR3 runs 18 residues. CDR3 sequence reads: CASSLLLSGPPTPDTQYF. The DNA of the CDR3 is TGTGCCAGCAGCTTATTGCTCTCAGGACCCCCGACCCCCGATACGCAGTATTTT.

This chain uses TRBV6-5 with TRBJ2-7; no reliable D call. Germline CDR1 is MNHEY and CDR2 is SVGAGI. V was pared by 0 bases and J by 1 base, with 10 bases between. The CDR3 consists of 15 residues. CDR3 in DNA: TGTGCCAGCAGTTACTCGACGCTTAGTTCCTACGAGCAGTACTTC. Protein sequence: CASSYSTLSSYEQYF.

The chain links TRBV4-2 to TRBJ1-2, with D unresolved. Germline values: CDR1 LGHNA, CDR2 YNFKEQ. The CDR3 spans 14 residues. The V end was cut by 0 bases, the J end by 4 bases, with 9 bases between. CDR3 sequence reads: CASSQDRHTYGYTF. The CDR3, as DNA: TGTGCCAGCAGCCAAGACCGACACACCTATGGCTACACCTTC.

This clonotype was detected many times. This sequence joins TRBV6-2 or TRBV6-3 and TRBJ1-1; D gene uncertain. Germline assignment: CDR1 MNHEY and CDR2 SVGEGT. Deletions cut 3 bases from V and 1 base from J, with 18 bases between. The CDR3 spans 17 residues. This chain's CDR3 is CASSYKISRNENTEAFF. The CDR3 DNA follows: TGTGCCAGCAGTTATAAAATCAGCAGGAACGAGAACACTGAAGCTTTCTTT.

In its sample, this clonotype was seen a few times. The chain links TRBV29-1 to TRBJ2-5, with unresolved D. Trimming cost V 0 bases and J 5 bases, with 16 bases left between them. CDR3 length: 15 amino acids. CDR1 is SQVTM and CDR2 is ANQGSEA in the germline V gene. The CDR3 region has the DNA TGCAGCGTTGAAGATCCGCTGGAAAAGGTGGAGACCCAGTACTTC. It specifies CSVEDPLEKVETQYF. The full variable domain, with the rest looked up from reference TRBV29-1 and TRBJ2-5, is SAVISQKPSRDICQRGTSLTIQCQVDSQVTMMFWYRQQPGQSLTLIATANQGSEATYESGFVIDKFPISRPNLTFSTLTVSNMSPEDSSIYLCSVEDPLEKVETQYFGPGTRLLVL.

This clonotype was detected only a few times. This chain links TRBV2 with TRBJ1-2; 9 positions match TRBD1. V lost 6 bases and J lost 5; bases outside the gene matches: 7. Germline CDR1 is SNHLY and CDR2 is FYNNEI. CDR3 length: 14 amino acids. The CDR3 region is CASRGQGRLYGYTF. The CDR3 nucleotides read TGTGCCAGCAGGGGACAGGGTAGATTATATGGCTACACCTTC.

This clonotype was seen a few times. This chain links TRBV7-2 with TRBJ2-1; TRBD2 agrees at 10 bases. In germline, CDR1 is SGHTA, CDR2 FQGNSA. The CDR3 totals 18 residues. Trimming at V came to 2 bases and at J to 0 bases, leaving 7 bases not matched to a gene. CDR3 in amino acids: CASSLRSASGSSYNEQFF. The DNA for the CDR3 is TGTGCCAGCAGCTTAAGGTCGGCTAGCGGGAGCTCCTACAATGAGCAGTTCTTC.

The V and J genes are TRBV29-1 and TRBJ2-3, with 10 positions matching TRBD1. Per the germline V gene, CDR1 is SQVTM and CDR2 is ANQGSEA. Trimming removed 5 bases from V and 3 bases from J; junction bases left unmatched: 5. The CDR3 is made up of 14 amino acids. The CDR3 sequence is CSVLGQGGTDTQYF. The CDR3 bases are TGCAGCGTTTTAGGACAGGGGGGGACAGATACGCAGTATTTT.

This chain joins TRBV19 and TRBJ1-5, with a weak D call TRBD1 (6 bases). CDR3 size: 15 residues. Germline V lookup: CDR1 LNHDA, CDR2 SQIVND (reference sequence). Between the trimmed V and J ends, which lost 5 bases and 2 bases, there was a span of 13 bases. CDR3 coding DNA: TGTGCCAGTAGTGCTAGGACAGTCGGCAATCAGCCCCAGCATTTT. Translation gives CASSARTVGNQPQHF.

This clonotype has a handful of counts. The V and J genes are TRBV6-5 and TRBJ1-6; tentative D call: TRBD1 (5 bases). CDR1 MNHEY and CDR2 SVGAGI come from the germline V gene. The length of the CDR3 is 14 residues. Between the trimmed V and J ends, which lost 2 bases and 9 bases, there was a span of 11 bases. CDR3 DNA: TGTGCCAGCAGTTACGAGGGGTCGGGTTCACCCCTCCACTTT. As protein: CASSYEGSGSPLHF.

This clonotype was found a few times. The chain joins TRBV7-2 to TRBJ2-4; TRBD2 matches at 8 bases. CDR1 is SGHTA and CDR2 is FQGNSA in the germline V gene. This CDR3 is 17 amino acids long. J lost 0 bases, V lost 5 bases, and 9 bases had no gene match. The DNA of the CDR3 is TGTGCCAGCAGCCCACTTCTTCTAGCGGGAGCCAAAAACATTCAGTACTTC. Protein product: CASSPLLLAGAKNIQYF.

J is TRBJ2-2 and V is TRBV9, with D possibly matching TRBD1 (5 bases). V lost 0 bases and J 1 base, leaving 10 bases between the germline ends. This CDR3 comprises 16 residues. Germline V gives CDR1 SGDLS, CDR2 YYNGEE. CDR3 amino acids: CASSVDKGMNTGELFF. CDR3 sequence (DNA): TGTGCCAGCAGCGTAGATAAGGGGATGAACACCGGGGAGCTGTTTTTT. Based on the CDR3 plus reference TRBV9 and TRBJ2-2, the full variable domain is DSGVTQTPKHLITATGQRVTLRCSPRSGDLSVYWYQQSLDQGLQFLIQYYNGEERAKGNILERFSAQQFPDLHSELNLSSLELGDSALYFCASSVDKGMNTGELFFGEGSRLTVL.

This clonotype came up many times. The V and J genes are TRBV12-3 or TRBV12-4 and TRBJ2-2, with TRBD1 matching over 9 bases. V dropped 6 bases and J dropped 3; count of bases not matched to a gene: 2. The CDR3 is made up of 14 amino acids. The CDR3 region is CASRTGGDTGELFF. CDR3 coding DNA: TGTGCCAGCAGGACAGGGGGGGACACCGGGGAGCTGTTTTTT.

This clonotype was detected many times. The chain is built from TRBV28 and TRBJ2-6, with 8 bases that match TRBD1. V lost 4 bases to trimming and J lost 4 bases; unmatched junction nucleotides: 18. The CDR3 extends over 20 amino acids. From germline, CDR1 is MDHEN and CDR2 SYDVKM. The CDR3: CASSSTPIRGRSPGANVLTF. The CDR3 DNA reads as TGTGCCAGCAGTTCTACTCCGATCAGGGGGCGCTCCCCGGGGGCCAACGTCCTGACTTTC. Looking up the rest from reference TRBV28 and TRBJ2-6 gives the full variable domain: DVKVTQSSRYLVKRTGEKVFLECVQDMDHENMFWYRQDPGLGLRLIYFSYDVKMKEKGDIPEGYSVSREKKERFSLILESASTNQTSMYLCASSSTPIRGRSPGANVLTFGAGSRLTVL.

This clonotype showed up just a few times. The chain uses TRBV7-2 and TRBJ1-6; no definite D call. The CDR3 covers 15 residues. Trimming removed 1 base from V and 2 bases from J, with 6 bases in between. Germline values: CDR1 SGHTA, CDR2 FQGNSA. The CDR3 loop reads CASSLDVTYNSPLHF. The CDR3, as DNA: TGTGCCAGCAGCTTAGATGTGACCTATAATTCACCCCTCCACTTT.